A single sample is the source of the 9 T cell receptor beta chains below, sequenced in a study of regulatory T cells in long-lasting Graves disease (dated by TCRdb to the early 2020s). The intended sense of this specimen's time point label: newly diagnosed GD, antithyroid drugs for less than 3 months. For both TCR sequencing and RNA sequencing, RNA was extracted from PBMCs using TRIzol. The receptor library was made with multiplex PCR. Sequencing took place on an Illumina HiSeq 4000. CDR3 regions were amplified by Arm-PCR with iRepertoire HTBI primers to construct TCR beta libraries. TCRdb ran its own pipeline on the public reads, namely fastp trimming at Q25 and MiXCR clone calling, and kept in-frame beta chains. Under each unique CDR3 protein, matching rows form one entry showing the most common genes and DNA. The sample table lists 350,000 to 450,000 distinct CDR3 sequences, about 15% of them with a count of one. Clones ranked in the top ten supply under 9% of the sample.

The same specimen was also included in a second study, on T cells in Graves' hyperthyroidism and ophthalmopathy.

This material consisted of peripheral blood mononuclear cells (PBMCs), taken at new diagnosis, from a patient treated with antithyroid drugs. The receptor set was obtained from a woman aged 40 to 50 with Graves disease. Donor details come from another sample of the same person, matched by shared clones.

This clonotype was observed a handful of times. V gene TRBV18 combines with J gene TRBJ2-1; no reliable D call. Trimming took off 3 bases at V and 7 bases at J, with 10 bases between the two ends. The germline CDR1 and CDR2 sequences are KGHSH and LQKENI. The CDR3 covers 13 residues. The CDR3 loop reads CASSPTAGNEQFF. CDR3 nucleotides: TGTGCCAGCTCACCTACGGCCGGGAATGAGCAGTTCTTC.

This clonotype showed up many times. The CDR3 DNA reads as TGTGCCAGCAGCTTAGTGGGGGGGACCCCAACAGATACGCAGTATTTT. Translation: CASSLVGGTPTDTQYF. The rearrangement uses TRBV11-1 and TRBJ2-3, with 7 bases identical to TRBD2. Germline V gene data show CDR1 as SGHAT and CDR2 as FQDESV (reference sequence). This CDR3 is built from 16 residues. J was trimmed by 3 bases and V by 1 base; bases with no gene match: 7.

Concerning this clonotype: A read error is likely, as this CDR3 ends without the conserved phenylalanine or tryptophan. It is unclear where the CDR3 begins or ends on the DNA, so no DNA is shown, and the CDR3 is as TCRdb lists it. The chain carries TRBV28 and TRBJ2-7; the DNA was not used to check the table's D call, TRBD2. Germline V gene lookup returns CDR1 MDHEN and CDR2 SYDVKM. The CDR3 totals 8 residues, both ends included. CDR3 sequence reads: CASSLIAG.

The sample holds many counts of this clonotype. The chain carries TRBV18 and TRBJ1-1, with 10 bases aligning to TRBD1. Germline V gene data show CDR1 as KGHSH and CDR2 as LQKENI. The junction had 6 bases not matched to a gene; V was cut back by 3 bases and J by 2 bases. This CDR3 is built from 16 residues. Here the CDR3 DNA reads TGTGCCAGCTCACCCGCCGGGACAGGGGTTAACACTGAAGCTTTCTTT. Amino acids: CASSPAGTGVNTEAFF.

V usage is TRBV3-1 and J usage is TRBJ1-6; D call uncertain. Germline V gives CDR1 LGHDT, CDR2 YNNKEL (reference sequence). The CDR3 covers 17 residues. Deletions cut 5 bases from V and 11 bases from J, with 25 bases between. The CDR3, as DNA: TGTGCCAGCAGCACCTACCAAGAGTTTCGGAGTTTGACACCCCTCCACTTT. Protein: CASSTYQEFRSLTPLHF.

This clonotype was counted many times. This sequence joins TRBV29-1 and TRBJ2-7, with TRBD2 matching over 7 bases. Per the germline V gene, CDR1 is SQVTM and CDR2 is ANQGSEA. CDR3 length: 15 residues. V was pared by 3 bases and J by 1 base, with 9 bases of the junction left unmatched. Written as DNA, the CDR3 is TGCAGCGTTGACGATGGCGGGAGTCCTTCCTACGAGCAGTACTTC. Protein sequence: CSVDDGGSPSYEQYF.

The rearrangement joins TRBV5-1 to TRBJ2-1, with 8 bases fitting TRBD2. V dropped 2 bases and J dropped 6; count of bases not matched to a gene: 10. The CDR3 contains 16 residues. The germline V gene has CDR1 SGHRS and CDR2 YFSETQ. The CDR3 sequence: CASSLLAVQRRNEQFF. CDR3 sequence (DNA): TGCGCCAGCAGCTTACTAGCGGTCCAGAGACGCAATGAGCAGTTCTTC.

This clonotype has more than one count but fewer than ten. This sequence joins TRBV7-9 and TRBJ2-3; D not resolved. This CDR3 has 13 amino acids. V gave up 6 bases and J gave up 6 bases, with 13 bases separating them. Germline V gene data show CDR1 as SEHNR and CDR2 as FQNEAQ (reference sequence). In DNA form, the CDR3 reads TGTGCCAGCAGGTCTCATATGGCGGATACGCAGTATTTT. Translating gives CASRSHMADTQYF. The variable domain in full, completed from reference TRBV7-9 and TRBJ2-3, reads DTGVSQNPRHKITKRGQNVTFRCDPISEHNRLYWYRQTLGQGPEFLTYFQNEAQLEKSRLLSDRFSAERPKGSFSTLEIQRTEQGDSAMYLCASRSHMADTQYFGPGTRLTVL.

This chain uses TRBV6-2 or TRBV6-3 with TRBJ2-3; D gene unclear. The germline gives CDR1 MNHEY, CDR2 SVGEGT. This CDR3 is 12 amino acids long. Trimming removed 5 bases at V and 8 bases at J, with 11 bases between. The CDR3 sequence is CASSLAAGTQYF. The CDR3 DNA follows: TGTGCCAGCAGTCTCGCCGCAGGTACGCAGTATTTT.